These T cell receptor beta chains were read from a single sample in a study of read filtering for tumor transcriptome and immune sequencing. TCRdb itself ran the reads through MiXCR, one entry per CDR3 protein. The sample has tens of thousands of distinct CDR3 sequences; 20% to 25% are singletons. Specimen: a population of CD138-negative cells sorted from bone marrow. These receptors all stem from a donor aged 40 or older with multiple myeloma. Each CDR3 is given with its conserved first and last residue. A D gene is named only where the DNA matches it firmly. The size field is filled for only some rows; it gives once, few, many or a size class.

CDR3 length,J gene,V gene,clone size,D gene,CDR3 protein,CDR3 DNA
14,TRBJ1-4,TRBV2,once,TRBD1,CASRETGVNEKLFF,TGTGCCAGCAGGGAGACAGGGGTTAATGAAAAACTGTTTTTT
14,TRBJ2-3,TRBV5-1,many,TRBD2,CASSLVAGADTQYF,TGCGCCAGCAGCTTGGTTGCGGGGGCAGATACGCAGTATTTT
16,TRBJ2-7,TRBV5-1,.,.,CASSPFSDMNSYEQYF,TGCGCCAGCAGCCCCTTCTCGGACATGAACTCCTACGAGCAGTACTTC
15,TRBJ2-1,TRBV28,many,TRBD2,CASSWGLGRNNEQFF,TGTGCCAGCAGCTGGGGACTAGGGCGCAACAATGAGCAGTTCTTC
13,TRBJ2-5,TRBV5-1,many,.,CASSSDSAETQYF,TGCGCCAGCAGCTCTGACAGCGCGGAGACCCAGTACTTC
14,TRBJ2-5,TRBV7-6,few,.,CASSFSTDQETQYF,TGTGCCAGCAGCTTCTCGACGGACCAAGAGACCCAGTACTTC
16,TRBJ2-3,TRBV3-1,.,TRBD1,CASSQVRTGGWETQYF,TGTGCCAGCAGCCAAGTCCGGACAGGGGGCTGGGAGACGCAGTATTTT
13,TRBJ2-1,TRBV19,few,.,CASSSGAYNEQFF,TGTGCCAGTAGTAGCGGGGCTTACAATGAGCAGTTCTTC
14,TRBJ2-5,TRBV28,.,.,CASSPRGAFETQYF,TGTGCCAGCAGTCCCCGGGGGGCGTTTGAGACCCAGTACTTC
14,TRBJ2-7,TRBV2,many,.,CASSENIVTYEQYF,TGTGCCAGCAGTGAAAATATAGTAACCTACGAGCAGTACTTC
14,TRBJ1-1,TRBV5-1,few,.,CASSLTDLNTEAFF,TGCGCCAGCAGCTTGACAGACTTGAACACTGAAGCTTTCTTT
13,TRBJ2-1,TRBV3-1,many,.,CASSQTSFSEQFF,TGTGCCAGCAGCCAGACTAGTTTCAGTGAGCAGTTCTTC
12,TRBJ2-1,TRBV3-1,few,.,CASSQVGREQFF,TGTGCCAGCAGCCAAGTCGGTCGTGAGCAGTTCTTC
13,TRBJ2-5,TRBV6-2/TRBV6-3,many,TRBD2,CASKDGGAETQYF,TGTGCCAGCAAGGACGGGGGGGCGGAGACCCAGTACTTC
19,TRBJ2-7,TRBV3-1,many,TRBD2,CASSQERGVREADLGEQYF,TGTGCCAGCAGCCAAGAGCGGGGGGTCAGGGAGGCCGACCTCGGTGAGCAGTACTTC
13,TRBJ2-7,TRBV10-3,many,.,CAINRDNSYEQYF,TGTGCCATCAACCGGGACAACTCCTACGAGCAGTACTTC
13,TRBJ1-1,TRBV20-1,many,.,CSAAQTPNTEAFF,TGCAGTGCTGCCCAGACCCCGAACACTGAAGCTTTCTTT